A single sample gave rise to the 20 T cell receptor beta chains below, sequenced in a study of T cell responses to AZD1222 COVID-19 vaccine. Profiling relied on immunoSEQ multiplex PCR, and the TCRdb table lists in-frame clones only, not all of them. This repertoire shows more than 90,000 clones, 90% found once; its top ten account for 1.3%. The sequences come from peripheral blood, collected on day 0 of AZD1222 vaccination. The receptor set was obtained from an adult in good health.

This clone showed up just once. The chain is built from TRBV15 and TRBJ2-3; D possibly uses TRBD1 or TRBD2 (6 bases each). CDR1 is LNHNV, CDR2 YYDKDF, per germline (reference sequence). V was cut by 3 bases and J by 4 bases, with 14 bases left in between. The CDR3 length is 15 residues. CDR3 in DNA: TGTGCCACCAGCAGCGGGGGCATTTGGTCAGATACGCAGTATTTT. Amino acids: CATSSGGIWSDTQYF.

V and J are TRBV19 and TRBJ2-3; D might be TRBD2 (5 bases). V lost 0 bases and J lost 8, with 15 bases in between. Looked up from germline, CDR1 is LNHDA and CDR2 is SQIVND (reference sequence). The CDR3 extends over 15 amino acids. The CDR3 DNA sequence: TGTGCCAGTAGTATAGATGTACGGAGCGGCGGTACGCAGTATTTT. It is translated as CASSIDVRSGGTQYF. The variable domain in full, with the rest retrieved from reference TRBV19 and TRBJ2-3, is DGGITQSPKYLFRKEGQNVTLSCEQNLNHDAMYWYRQDPGQGLRLIYYSQIVNDFQKGDIAEGYSVSREKKESFPLTVTSAQKNPTAFYLCASSIDVRSGGTQYFGPGTRLTVL.

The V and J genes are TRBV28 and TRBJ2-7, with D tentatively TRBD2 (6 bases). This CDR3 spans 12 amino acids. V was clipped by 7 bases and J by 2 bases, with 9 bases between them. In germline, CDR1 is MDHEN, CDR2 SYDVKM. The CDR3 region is CASKEGTYEQYF. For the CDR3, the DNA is TGTGCCAGCAAGGAGGGGACCTACGAGCAGTACTTC.

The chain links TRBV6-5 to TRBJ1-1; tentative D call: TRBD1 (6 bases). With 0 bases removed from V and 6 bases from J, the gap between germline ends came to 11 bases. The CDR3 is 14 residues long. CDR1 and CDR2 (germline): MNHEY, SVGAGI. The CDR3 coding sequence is TGTGCCAGCAGTTACTCCGGACAGCTTCCTGAAGCTTTCTTT. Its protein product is CASSYSGQLPEAFF.

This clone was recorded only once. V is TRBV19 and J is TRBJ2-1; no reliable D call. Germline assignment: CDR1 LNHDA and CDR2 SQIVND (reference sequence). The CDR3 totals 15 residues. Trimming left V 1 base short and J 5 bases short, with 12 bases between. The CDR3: CASSIVKTRDNEQFF. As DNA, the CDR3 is TGTGCCAGTAGTATAGTGAAGACTCGAGACAATGAGCAGTTCTTC.

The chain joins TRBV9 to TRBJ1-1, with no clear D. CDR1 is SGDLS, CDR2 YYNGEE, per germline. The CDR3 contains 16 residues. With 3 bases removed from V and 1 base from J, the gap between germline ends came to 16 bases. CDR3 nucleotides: TGTGCCAGCAGCGGTCCCCTGGCCTATGAGAACACTGAAGCTTTCTTT. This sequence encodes CASSGPLAYENTEAFF.

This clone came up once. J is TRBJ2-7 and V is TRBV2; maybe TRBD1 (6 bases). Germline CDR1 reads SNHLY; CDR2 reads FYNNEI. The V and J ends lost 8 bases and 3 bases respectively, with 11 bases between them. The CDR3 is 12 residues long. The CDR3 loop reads CASHNRDYEQYF. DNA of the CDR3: TGTGCCAGCCATAACAGGGACTACGAGCAGTACTTC.

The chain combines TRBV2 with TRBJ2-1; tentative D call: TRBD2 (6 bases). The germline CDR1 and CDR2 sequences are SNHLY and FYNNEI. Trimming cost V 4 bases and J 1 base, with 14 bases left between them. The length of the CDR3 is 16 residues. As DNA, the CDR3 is TGTGCCAGCAGTGCTTTAGCGGCGACGTCCTACAATGAGCAGTTCTTC. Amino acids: CASSALAATSYNEQFF.

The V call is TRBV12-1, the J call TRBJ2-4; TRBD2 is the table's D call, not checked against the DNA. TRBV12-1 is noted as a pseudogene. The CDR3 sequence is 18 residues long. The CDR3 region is CASSLGFGGTIAKNIQYF. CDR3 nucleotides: TGTGCCAGCAGCTTAGGGTTTGGGGGGACGATAGCCAAAAACATTCAGTACTTC.

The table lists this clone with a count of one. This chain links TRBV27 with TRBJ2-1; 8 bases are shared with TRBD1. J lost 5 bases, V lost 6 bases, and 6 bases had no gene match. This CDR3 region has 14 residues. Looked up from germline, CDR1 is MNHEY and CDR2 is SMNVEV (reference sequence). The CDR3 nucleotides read TGTGCCAGCAGCGACAGGGGAATCAACAATGAGCAGTTCTTC. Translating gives CASSDRGINNEQFF.

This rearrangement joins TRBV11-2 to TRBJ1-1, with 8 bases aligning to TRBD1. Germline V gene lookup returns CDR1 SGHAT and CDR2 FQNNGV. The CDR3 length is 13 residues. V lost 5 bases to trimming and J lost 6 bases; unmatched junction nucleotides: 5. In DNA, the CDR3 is TGTGCCAGCAGCGGACAGGGTGGCGCTGAAGCTTTCTTT. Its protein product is CASSGQGGAEAFF.

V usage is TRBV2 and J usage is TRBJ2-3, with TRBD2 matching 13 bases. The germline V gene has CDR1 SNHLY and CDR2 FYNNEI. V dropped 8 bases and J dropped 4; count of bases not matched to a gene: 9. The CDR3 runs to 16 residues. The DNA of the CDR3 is TGTGCCAGCGTCAGACTAGCGGGGGGTTCCGCAGATACGCAGTATTTT. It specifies CASVRLAGGSADTQYF.

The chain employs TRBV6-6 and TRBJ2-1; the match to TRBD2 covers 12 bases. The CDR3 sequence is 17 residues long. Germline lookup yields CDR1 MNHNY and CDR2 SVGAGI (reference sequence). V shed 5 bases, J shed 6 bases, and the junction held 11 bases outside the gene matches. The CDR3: CASSPSSGGAVRNEQFF. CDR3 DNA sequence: TGTGCCAGCAGTCCTTCTAGCGGGGGGGCCGTACGCAATGAGCAGTTCTTC.

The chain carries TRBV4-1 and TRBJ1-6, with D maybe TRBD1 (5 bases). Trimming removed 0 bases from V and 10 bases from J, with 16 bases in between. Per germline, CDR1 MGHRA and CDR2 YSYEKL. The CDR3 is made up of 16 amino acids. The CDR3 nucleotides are TGCGCCAGCAGCCAAGAGAGGGCAGGGAGGAACTCACCCCTCCACTTT. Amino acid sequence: CASSQERAGRNSPLHF.

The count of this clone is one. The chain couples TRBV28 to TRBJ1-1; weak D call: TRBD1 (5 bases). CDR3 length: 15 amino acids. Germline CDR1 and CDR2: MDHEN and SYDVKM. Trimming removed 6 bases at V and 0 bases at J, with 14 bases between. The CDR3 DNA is TGTGCCAGCAGCACAGGCTCCCCACTGAACACTGAAGCTTTCTTT. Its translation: CASSTGSPLNTEAFF.

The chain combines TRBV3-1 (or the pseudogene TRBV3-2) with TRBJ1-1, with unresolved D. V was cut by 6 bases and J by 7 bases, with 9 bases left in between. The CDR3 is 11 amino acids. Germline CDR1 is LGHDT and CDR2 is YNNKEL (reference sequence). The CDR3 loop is CASRDGDEAFF. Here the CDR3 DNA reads TGTGCCAGCAGGGACGGGGATGAAGCTTTCTTT.

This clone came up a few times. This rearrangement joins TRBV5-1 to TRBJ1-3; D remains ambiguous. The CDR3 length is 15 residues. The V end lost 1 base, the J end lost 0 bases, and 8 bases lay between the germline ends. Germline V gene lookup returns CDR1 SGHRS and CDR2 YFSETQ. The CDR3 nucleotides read TGCGCCAGCAGCTTGAATGCTAACTCTGGAAACACCATATATTTT. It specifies CASSLNANSGNTIYF.

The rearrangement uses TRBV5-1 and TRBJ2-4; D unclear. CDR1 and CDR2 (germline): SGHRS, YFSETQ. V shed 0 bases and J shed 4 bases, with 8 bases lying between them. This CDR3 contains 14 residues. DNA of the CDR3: TGCGCCAGCAGCTTGGAAGTCCGAAAAAACATTCAGTACTTC. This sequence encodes CASSLEVRKNIQYF.

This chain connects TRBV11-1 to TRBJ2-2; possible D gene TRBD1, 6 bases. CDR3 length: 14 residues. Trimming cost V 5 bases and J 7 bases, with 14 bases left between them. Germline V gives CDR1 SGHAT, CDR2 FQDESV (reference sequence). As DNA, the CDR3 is TGTGCCAGCAGCCTCCAACAGGGTGACGGGGAGCTGTTTTTT. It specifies CASSLQQGDGELFF.

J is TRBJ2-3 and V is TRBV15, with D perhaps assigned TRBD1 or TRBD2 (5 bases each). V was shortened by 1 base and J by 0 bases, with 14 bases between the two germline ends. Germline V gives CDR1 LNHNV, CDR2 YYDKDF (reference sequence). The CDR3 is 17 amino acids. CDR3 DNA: TGTGCCACCAGCAGAGGGGACGGGCCCCTAAGCACAGATACGCAGTATTTT. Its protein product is CATSRGDGPLSTDTQYF.